This note documents a single TCR beta chain sequence. Its antigen remains unknown. Sorted-subset replicate PCR reactions were performed with roughly 200 ng DNA, corresponding to 30,000 or so T cell genomes. The method was immunoSEQ multiplex PCR; TCRdb's version includes in-frame clones alone and lacks a portion of them. This table has approximately 700,000 clones, 55% to 85% appearing once. This specimen comes from a study of shared clonotypes between healthy human individuals. Points from the study as a whole: Clonotype sharing among the donors was expected to vary with sequencing depth.

Germline V gives CDR1 MDHEN, CDR2 SYDVKM. There are 16 residues in the CDR3. The ends were cut back, 5 bases at V and 2 bases at J, with 18 bases in the middle. The sequencing sample was made of memory CD4+ T cells sorted from blood. Subset in this sample: CD45RA-negative fraction. The source of this sequence is a woman aged 25 to 39 in good health. This chain links TRBV28 with TRBJ1-1; a possible D gene is TRBD1 (6 bases). In DNA, the CDR3 is TGTGCCAGCAGTCCGGGTACCGGGACAATTAACACTGAAGCTTTCTTT. Its translation: CASSPGTGTINTEAFF.